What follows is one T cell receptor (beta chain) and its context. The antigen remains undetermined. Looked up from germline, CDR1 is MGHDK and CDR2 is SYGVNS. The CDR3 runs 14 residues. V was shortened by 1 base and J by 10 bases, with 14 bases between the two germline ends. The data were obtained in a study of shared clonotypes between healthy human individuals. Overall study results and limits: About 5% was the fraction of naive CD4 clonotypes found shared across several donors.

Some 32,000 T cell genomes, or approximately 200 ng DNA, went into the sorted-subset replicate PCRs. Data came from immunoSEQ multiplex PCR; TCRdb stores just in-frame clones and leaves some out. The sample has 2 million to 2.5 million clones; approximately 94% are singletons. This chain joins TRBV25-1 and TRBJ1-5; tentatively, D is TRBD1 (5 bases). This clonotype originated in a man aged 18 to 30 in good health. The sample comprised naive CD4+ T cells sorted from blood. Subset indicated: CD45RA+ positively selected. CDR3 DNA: TGTGCCAGCAGTGAATTAGGGGCCCCTCGCCCCCAGCATTTT. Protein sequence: CASSELGAPRPQHF. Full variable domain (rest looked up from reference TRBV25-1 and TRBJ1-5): EADIYQTPRYLVIGTGKKITLECSQTMGHDKMYWYQQDPGMELHLIHYSYGVNSTEKGDLSSESTVSRIRTEHFPLTLESARPSHTSQYLCASSELGAPRPQHFGDGTRLSIL.